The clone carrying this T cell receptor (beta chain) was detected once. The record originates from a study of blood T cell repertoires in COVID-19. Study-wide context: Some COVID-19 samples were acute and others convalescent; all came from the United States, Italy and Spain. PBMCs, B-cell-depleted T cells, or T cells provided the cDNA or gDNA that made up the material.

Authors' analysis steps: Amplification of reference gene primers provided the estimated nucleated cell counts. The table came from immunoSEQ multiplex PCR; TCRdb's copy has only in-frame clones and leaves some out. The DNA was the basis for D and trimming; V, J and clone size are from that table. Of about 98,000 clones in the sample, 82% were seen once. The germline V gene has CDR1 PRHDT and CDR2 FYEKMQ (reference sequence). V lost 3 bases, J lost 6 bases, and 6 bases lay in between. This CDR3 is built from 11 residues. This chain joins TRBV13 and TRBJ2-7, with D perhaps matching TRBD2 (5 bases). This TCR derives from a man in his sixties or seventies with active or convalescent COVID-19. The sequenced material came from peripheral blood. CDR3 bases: TGTGCCAGCAGCTTCGGGGTCGAGCAGTACTTC. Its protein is CASSFGVEQYF.